This TCR beta chain was recovered during a study of T cell repertoires in cytomegalovirus infection. In the study overall: Signatures in public TCR beta sequences pointed to both CMV infection and matching HLA type. Study findings and constraints: Using cumulative public TCR beta family frequency, the authors identified those who carried CMV together with the relevant HLA.

V gave up 2 bases and J gave up 4 bases, with 18 bases separating them. The CDR3 sequence is 17 residues long. Looked up from germline, CDR1 is MNHEY and CDR2 is SMNVEV (reference sequence). MiXCR, run by TCRdb on the reads, gives a single entry per CDR3 protein. The profile shows hundreds of thousands of distinct CDR3 sequences, 15% to 20% of them singletons. Concerning this clonotype itself: Its target is unknown.

The sequencing sample was made of PBMCs. The chain recombines TRBV27 with TRBJ2-1, with no clear D. The TCR was taken from a human donor in good health (CMV status not recorded). Some clones in this sample may be carry-over from other donors' samples. Here the CDR3 DNA reads TGTGCCAGCAGTTTACTAAGGTTACCCGGCGCTTACAATGAGCAGTTCTTC. Protein product: CASSLLRLPGAYNEQFF.